This entry is about one T cell receptor (beta chain). The source of the sample is a study of T cell responses to AZD1222 COVID-19 vaccine. Losses at the gene ends were 5 bases for V and 9 bases for J; bases not matched to a gene: 10. The CDR3 totals 15 residues. Germline assignment: CDR1 MDHEN and CDR2 SYDVKM. Generated by immunoSEQ multiplex PCR, the TCRdb table keeps only in-frame clones and is missing some. The sample contains 45,000 to 55,000 clones, around 80% of which appear only once. The receptor was isolated from an adult in good health. The rearrangement uses TRBV28 and TRBJ2-7; 13 positions agree with TRBD2. The starting material was peripheral blood, obtained on day 0 of AZD1222 vaccination. The DNA of the CDR3 is TGTGCCAGCAGTGTTACACTAGCGGGAGGGCCTGTGCAGTACTTC. Its protein product is CASSVTLAGGPVQYF.